Presented here are 20 T cell receptor beta chains from one specimen sequenced in a study of blood T cell repertoires in COVID-19. The table came from immunoSEQ multiplex PCR; TCRdb's copy has only in-frame clones and leaves some out. The sample includes 270,000 or so clones, around four fifths of them seen just once. Sequencing input: peripheral blood. The source of these receptors is a woman in her 50s who had recovered from COVID-19.

The count of this clone is one. The V call is TRBV10-3, the J call TRBJ2-3; 8 nucleotides line up with TRBD2. V shed 2 bases and J 1 base; nucleotides not matched to a gene: 2. Per germline, CDR1 ENHRY and CDR2 SYGVKD. The CDR3 spans 15 residues. CDR3 nucleotide sequence: TGTGCCATCAGTGAGGCGCGGGGGGGCACAGATACGCAGTATTTT. It codes for CAISEARGGTDTQYF.

The rearrangement uses TRBV7-3 and TRBJ2-1, with 9 nucleotides matching TRBD2. The CDR3 runs to 14 residues. After removal of 5 bases from V and 7 bases from J, the junction contained 6 bases not matched to a gene. CDR1 and CDR2 from the germline V gene are SGHTA and FQGTGA. CDR3 sequence reads: CASSIAGERNEQFF. The CDR3 nucleotides are TGTGCCAGCAGCATAGCGGGAGAACGTAATGAGCAGTTCTTC.

The chain carries TRBV7-2 and TRBJ2-1; possibly TRBD1 for D (5 bases). V lost 1 base, J lost 4 bases, and 5 bases lay in between. Germline-derived CDR1 and CDR2 are SGHTA and FQGNSA. This CDR3 region has 13 residues. CDR3 sequence reads: CASSLGQYNEQFF. CDR3 sequence (DNA): TGTGCCAGCAGCTTAGGACAGTACAATGAGCAGTTCTTC.

The V and J genes are TRBV6-7 and TRBJ2-3; D not resolved. TRBV6-7 is placed among ORFs of uncertain function. The CDR3 contains 16 residues. V was shortened by 0 bases and J by 1 base, with 11 bases between the two germline ends. The CDR3 DNA follows: TGTGCCAGCAGTTACTCGTTCGGGTCTGGCACAGATACGCAGTATTTT. Amino acid sequence: CASSYSFGSGTDTQYF.

The chain has TRBV24-1 and TRBJ2-1, with a weak D call TRBD1 (5 bases). The CDR3 covers 17 residues. V lost 3 bases, J lost 5 bases, and 19 bases lay in between. The germline V gene encodes CDR1 KGHDR and CDR2 SFDVKD. The CDR3 sequence is CATSDQSPRGVHNEQFF. CDR3 nucleotide sequence: TGTGCCACCAGTGATCAGAGTCCAAGGGGTGTTCACAATGAGCAGTTCTTC.

The chain combines TRBV19 with TRBJ2-1, with 10 bases matching TRBD2. From germline, CDR1 is LNHDA and CDR2 SQIVND (reference sequence). The CDR3 has 20 residues. With V trimmed by 3 bases and J by 0 bases, 14 bases remained unmatched. The DNA of the CDR3 is TGTGCCAGTAGTATTGGGTCGGCTAGCGGGAGTGATTTCTCCTACAATGAGCAGTTCTTC. Protein: CASSIGSASGSDFSYNEQFF.

The CDR3 spells CASSKKLADRETQYF. The CDR3 bases are TGTGCCAGCAGCAAAAAACTAGCTGACCGAGAGACCCAGTACTTC. The gene calls are TRBV21-1 and TRBJ2-5; TRBD2, the table's D call, lacks a check against the DNA. TRBV21-1 is flagged as a pseudogene. This CDR3 is built from 15 residues.

This chain's CDR3 is CASSQEAGIISPQHF. The CDR3 DNA follows: TGCGCCAGCAGCCAAGAGGCAGGCATAATCAGCCCCCAGCATTTT. The chain couples TRBV4-1 to TRBJ1-5, with D uncertain. CDR3 length equals 15 residues. CDR1 MGHRA and CDR2 YSYEKL come from the germline V gene. V was clipped by 0 bases and J by 10 bases, with 16 bases between them.

CDR3 region: CASRERQGYDTEAFF. The CDR3 DNA reads as TGCGCCAGCAGGGAACGACAGGGGTACGACACTGAAGCTTTCTTT. The chain joins TRBV4-1 to TRBJ1-1; the match to TRBD1 covers 8 bases. From germline, CDR1 is MGHRA and CDR2 YSYEKL. V shed 6 bases, J shed 3 bases, and the junction held 9 bases outside the gene matches. The CDR3 is 15 amino acids.

Ten or more counts support this clone. CDR3 bases: TGTGCCAGCAGCTTAGGTGCCGCGGGACAGTATGGCTACACCTTC. This translates into CASSLGAAGQYGYTF. This chain uses TRBV7-9 with TRBJ1-2, with TRBD1 identical over 7 bases. Germline CDR1 is SEHNR and CDR2 is FQNEAQ (reference sequence). J lost 5 bases, V lost 1 base, and 7 bases had no gene match. The CDR3 extends over 15 amino acids.

Here the CDR3 DNA reads TGTGCCAGCAGCCCCCTGCCGGGGGGGAATTCACCCCTCCACTTT. Translated, it gives CASSPLPGGNSPLHF. V usage is TRBV7-8 and J usage is TRBJ1-6; D perhaps matches TRBD1 (5 bases). V dropped 5 bases and J dropped 7 bases, with 15 bases sitting between them. Germline lookup yields CDR1 SGHVS and CDR2 FQNEAQ. The CDR3 spans 15 residues.

Points on this clone: This specimen includes other DNA sequences encoding the same CDR3. The chain uses TRBV6-2 or TRBV6-3 and TRBJ2-7; 8 bases match TRBD1. CDR3 length equals 15 residues. The trim removed 2 bases at V and 2 bases at J, leaving 5 bases unmatched. Germline loops: CDR1 MNHEY, CDR2 SVGEGT. CDR3 region: CASSYGGQGPYEQYF. The CDR3 coding sequence is TGTGCCAGCAGTTACGGCGGACAGGGCCCCTACGAGCAGTACTTC.

The chain is built from TRBV11-3 and TRBJ2-3; 8 nucleotides match TRBD1. CDR3 size: 13 residues. Trimming removed 10 bases from V and 0 bases from J; junction bases left unmatched: 3. The germline CDR1 and CDR2 sequences are SGHNT and YENEEA. Here the CDR3 reads CATTGGSTDTQYF. The CDR3 DNA reads TGTGCCACCACAGGGGGAAGCACAGATACGCAGTATTTT.

This clone was counted a few times. The gene calls are TRBV2 and TRBJ2-2, with 12 bases matching TRBD2. V was pared by 7 bases and J by 8 bases, with 5 bases of the junction left unmatched. Germline values: CDR1 SNHLY, CDR2 FYNNEI. The CDR3 has 14 amino acids. The CDR3 spells CASTLAGGLGELFF. The CDR3, as DNA: TGTGCCAGCACACTAGCGGGGGGCCTGGGGGAGCTGTTTTTT.

The chain uses TRBV6-5 and TRBJ2-5; the match to TRBD2 covers 8 bases. Unmatched junction bases numbered 2, after V lost 4 bases and J lost 1 base. The V gene's germline CDR1 is MNHEY and CDR2 SVGAGI. The CDR3 totals 14 residues. The CDR3 DNA reads as TGTGCCAGCAGTTCCGGGGGGGCCCAAGAGACCCAGTACTTC. This sequence encodes CASSSGGAQETQYF.

This sequence joins TRBV28 and TRBJ1-2; 7 nucleotides match TRBD1. Per the germline V gene, CDR1 is MDHEN and CDR2 is SYDVKM. V gave up 5 bases and J gave up 2 bases; unmatched junction bases: 8. This CDR3 has 15 amino acids. The CDR3 DNA sequence: TGTGCCAGCAGTCCCCCCGGGACAGTCAACTATGGCTACACCTTC. Translation: CASSPPGTVNYGYTF.

The chain is built from TRBV19 and TRBJ1-5; 8 bases agree with TRBD1. Losses at the gene ends were 9 bases for V and 2 bases for J; bases not matched to a gene: 6. The CDR3 consists of 14 residues. CDR1 is LNHDA, CDR2 SQIVND, per germline (reference sequence). The DNA for the CDR3 is TGTGCCAGCGGACGGACAGGGCGCAATCAGCCCCAGCATTTT. Translated: CASGRTGRNQPQHF.

The chain employs TRBV29-1 and TRBJ1-4; no clear D. V dropped 7 bases and J dropped 4 bases, with 19 bases sitting between them. The CDR3 contains 15 residues. CDR1 is SQVTM and CDR2 is ANQGSEA in the germline V gene. This chain's CDR3 is CSAKPAAGDNEKLFF. The CDR3 region has the DNA TGCAGCGCCAAACCGGCGGCGGGTGATAATGAAAAACTGTTTTTT.

The chain joins TRBV6-6 to TRBJ2-7; D is perhaps TRBD2 (6 bases). The germline CDR1 and CDR2 sequences are MNHNY and SVGAGI (reference sequence). The CDR3 spans 14 residues. Trimming took 5 bases from V and 0 from J, leaving 11 bases between them. The DNA for the CDR3 is TGTGCCAGCAGTAAAGACGGGGGCTCCTACGAGCAGTACTTC. The encoded protein is CASSKDGGSYEQYF.

The V and J genes are TRBV28 and TRBJ1-6, with TRBD1 matching over 8 bases. The CDR3 is made up of 15 amino acids. The germline V gene has CDR1 MDHEN and CDR2 SYDVKM. V lost 6 bases to trimming and J lost 9 bases; unmatched junction nucleotides: 10. The CDR3 region has the DNA TGTGCCAGCAGGTCCGGGACAGGAGGAGGTTCACCCCTCCACTTT. Its translation: CASRSGTGGGSPLHF.